The 30 T cell receptor beta chains below were found in one sample sequenced in a study of OX40 agonist ivuxolimab in advanced cancers. The protocol used for the library was the immunoSEQ multiplex PCR assay. Sourced from immuneACCESS, this table was stored by TCRdb with only in-frame sequences that have V and J called. A share of the clones is absent; for the studies checked, an unresolved V gene accounts for under half, and the remainder has no known explanation. In all, the sample holds about 58,000 clones, and about 82% of those were seen once. Together, the top ten hold around 1% of the sample. Source: CD4+ or CD8+ T cells sorted from blood, taken in a trial of the OX40 agonist ivuxolimab. The receptors come from an adult with an advanced solid tumor such as melanoma, head and neck, liver or kidney cancer.

V gene TRBV27 combines with J gene TRBJ2-3; TRBD2 aligns across 8 bases. Per the germline V gene, CDR1 is MNHEY and CDR2 is SMNVEV (reference sequence). The J segment lost 1 base and the V segment lost 7 bases, leaving 1 base of the junction unmatched. This CDR3 comprises 13 residues. The CDR3 protein is CASTGGGTDTQYF. In nucleotides, the CDR3 is TGTGCCAGCACGGGAGGGGGCACAGATACGCAGTATTTT.

This clone was seen only once. The chain uses TRBV18 and TRBJ1-1; D is perhaps TRBD1 (5 bases). The germline gives CDR1 KGHSH, CDR2 LQKENI. V shed 4 bases and J shed 1 base, with 7 bases lying between them. The CDR3 totals 13 residues. The CDR3 sequence: CASSLTGNTEAFF. The CDR3 DNA follows: TGTGCCAGCTCACTTACAGGGAACACTGAAGCTTTCTTT.

Here the CDR3 DNA reads TGTGCCAGCAGCTTAGAGCCAACTCTCGCAGGGCGGGGCCTCTACAATGAGCAGTTCTTC. It encodes CASSLEPTLAGRGLYNEQFF. V is TRBV11-2 and J is TRBJ2-1; TRBD2 might be the D (6 bases). Per the germline V gene, CDR1 is SGHAT and CDR2 is FQNNGV. Trimming left V 0 bases short and J 3 bases short, with 24 bases between. The CDR3 has 20 amino acids.

The count of this clone is one. J is TRBJ1-2 and V is TRBV5-1, with D uncertain. The length of the CDR3 is 12 residues. Between the trimmed V and J ends, which lost 0 bases and 8 bases, there was a span of 8 bases. Germline-derived CDR1 and CDR2 are SGHRS and YFSETQ. The CDR3: CASSLDQWGYTF. As DNA, the CDR3 is TGCGCCAGCAGCTTGGATCAGTGGGGCTACACCTTC.

This clone was observed a handful of times. The J gene is TRBJ2-7, the V gene TRBV11-2; D perhaps matches TRBD1 (5 bases). This CDR3 has 17 residues. Trimming cost V 1 base and J 2 bases, with 18 bases left between them. CDR1 SGHAT and CDR2 FQNNGV come from the germline V gene. DNA of the CDR3: TGTGCCAGCAGCTTAGTACGCGGCGCCAGGGAAACCTACGAGCAGTACTTC. It encodes CASSLVRGARETYEQYF.

V gene TRBV6-5 combines with J gene TRBJ1-2, with D possibly being TRBD1 (6 bases). Trimming took off 4 bases at V and 7 bases at J, with 22 bases between the two ends. CDR1 is MNHEY, CDR2 SVGAGI, per germline. This CDR3 has 16 residues. The CDR3 reads CASSSTGIRLVRGYTF. CDR3 bases: TGTGCCAGCAGTTCTACAGGGATCCGGCTCGTGCGTGGCTACACCTTC.

This clone was picked up one time. This sequence joins TRBV29-1 and TRBJ2-3; maybe TRBD1 (5 bases). From germline, CDR1 is SQVTM and CDR2 ANQGSEA. The CDR3 has 13 amino acids. Trimming pared 4 bases from V and 4 bases from J, leaving 12 bases between. CDR3 coding DNA: TGCAGCGTTGCAAGGGGCTCCCCAGATACGCAGTATTTT. This sequence encodes CSVARGSPDTQYF.

In this sample, this clone turned up once. The gene calls are TRBV5-1 and TRBJ2-1; D is perhaps TRBD1 or TRBD2 (5 bases each). The V end was cut by 5 bases, the J end by 7 bases, with 13 bases between. The CDR3 extends over 13 amino acids. Per the germline V gene, CDR1 is SGHRS and CDR2 is YFSETQ. CDR3 nucleotide sequence: TGCGCCAGCAGAGCCGGGGCCAAGAATGAGCAGTTCTTC. Translation: CASRAGAKNEQFF.

This sequence joins TRBV4-1 and TRBJ2-7; possible D gene TRBD1, 6 bases. The germline V gene has CDR1 MGHRA and CDR2 YSYEKL. The CDR3 runs 18 residues. V was cut by 1 base and J by 1 base, with 20 bases left in between. In nucleotides, the CDR3 is TGCGCCAGCAGCCAAGCCACCCTAGGGACACTGAAATCCTACGAGCAGTACTTC. This sequence encodes CASSQATLGTLKSYEQYF.

The table lists this clone with a count of one. The chain combines TRBV2 with TRBJ1-6; possibly TRBD1 for D (6 bases). CDR1 SNHLY and CDR2 FYNNEI come from the germline V gene. Trimming left V 4 bases short and J 7 bases short, with 14 bases between. The CDR3 has 15 residues. The CDR3 loop is CASSGPGTKNSPLHF. The CDR3 nucleotides are TGTGCCAGCAGTGGACCCGGGACAAAAAATTCACCCCTCCACTTT.

The chain links TRBV19 to TRBJ1-4; D is unclear. Trimming left V 3 bases short and J 6 bases short, with 11 bases between. The germline gives CDR1 LNHDA, CDR2 SQIVND (reference sequence). CDR3 length: 14 residues. The CDR3 coding sequence is TGTGCCAGTAGTATGGCTTACCCTGATGAAAAACTGTTTTTT. Its protein product is CASSMAYPDEKLFF. The full variable domain, in which reference TRBV19 and TRBJ1-4 provide the parts outside the CDR3, is DGGITQSPKYLFRKEGQNVTLSCEQNLNHDAMYWYRQDPGQGLRLIYYSQIVNDFQKGDIAEGYSVSREKKESFPLTVTSAQKNPTAFYLCASSMAYPDEKLFFGSGTQLSVL.

This chain links TRBV19 with TRBJ1-5, with TRBD1 identical over 7 bases. The CDR3 sequence is 17 residues long. CDR1 and CDR2 from the germline V gene are LNHDA and SQIVND (reference sequence). V gave up 7 bases and J gave up 2 bases; unmatched junction bases: 14. This CDR3 reads CASNRYGGGGGNQPQHF. DNA of the CDR3: TGTGCCAGTAACCGATATGGGGGAGGGGGCGGCAATCAGCCCCAGCATTTT.

The chain uses TRBV27 and TRBJ2-6, with D unresolved. Per germline, CDR1 MNHEY and CDR2 SMNVEV (reference sequence). The CDR3 sequence is 15 residues long. Between the trimmed V and J ends, which lost 4 bases and 0 bases, there was a span of 7 bases. The CDR3 protein is CASSSHSSGANVLTF. The CDR3 coding sequence is TGTGCCAGCAGTTCCCATTCCTCTGGGGCCAACGTCCTGACTTTC.

The sample holds one count of this clone. The chain couples TRBV20-1 to TRBJ1-2, with D possibly TRBD1 on 5 matching bases. Germline V gives CDR1 DFQATT, CDR2 SNEGSKA (reference sequence). Trimming cost V 3 bases and J 13 bases, with 15 bases left between them. CDR3 length: 11 residues. DNA for the CDR3: TGCAGTGCTAGTGAAGGGGTCCTAGGCACCTTC. The encoded protein is CSASEGVLGTF.

The V and J genes are TRBV5-1 and TRBJ1-5; unclear D gene. The CDR3 is made up of 13 amino acids. Between the trimmed V and J ends, which lost 1 base and 1 base, there was a span of 3 bases. Germline V gene sequence: CDR1 SGHRS, CDR2 YFSETQ. The CDR3 spells CASSLNSNQPQHF. CDR3 in DNA: TGCGCCAGCAGCTTGAACAGCAATCAGCCCCAGCATTTT.

The J gene is TRBJ1-2, the V gene TRBV19; TRBD1 agrees at 12 bases. The length of the CDR3 is 14 residues. The V segment lost 6 bases and the J segment 7 bases; nucleotides outside the gene matches: 6. Germline CDR1 is LNHDA and CDR2 is SQIVND (reference sequence). The CDR3 is CASSWDRGRFGYTF. Written as DNA, the CDR3 is TGTGCCAGTAGCTGGGACAGGGGGCGTTTTGGCTACACCTTC.

The chain carries TRBV5-5 and TRBJ1-4; D gene ambiguous. In germline, CDR1 is SGHKS, CDR2 YYEKEE (reference sequence). The CDR3 has 18 amino acids. The V end was cut by 1 base, the J end by 0 bases, with 16 bases between. CDR3 sequence: CASSLRDPTPATNEKLFF. The CDR3 DNA sequence: TGTGCCAGCAGCTTGAGAGACCCAACCCCCGCAACTAATGAAAAACTGTTTTTT.

This clone was counted a single time. The rearrangement links TRBV5-6 to TRBJ1-3; D call uncertain. This CDR3 comprises 13 residues. Germline loops: CDR1 SGHDT, CDR2 YYEEEE. V shed 5 bases and J shed 0 bases, with 6 bases lying between them. This CDR3 reads CASSKVSGNTIYF. The CDR3, as DNA: TGTGCCAGCAGTAAGGTCTCTGGAAACACCATATATTTT.

The chain uses TRBV6-5 and TRBJ2-7; 9 bases map to TRBD2. The CDR3 consists of 16 residues. V gave up 0 bases and J gave up 6 bases; unmatched junction bases: 9. Looked up from germline, CDR1 is MNHEY and CDR2 is SVGAGI. The CDR3: CASSYSSRGGYLEQYF. The CDR3 DNA is TGTGCCAGCAGTTACTCTTCGCGGGGGGGCTATCTCGAGCAGTACTTC.

The V and J genes are TRBV2 and TRBJ2-1, with D possibly matching TRBD2 (8 bases). V lost 8 bases to trimming and J lost 1 base, with 21 bases between them. Germline values: CDR1 SNHLY, CDR2 FYNNEI. CDR3 length: 17 amino acids. CDR3 nucleotides: TGTGCCAGCCTCGGACTAGCAGGGGGGGGATCCTACAATGAGCAGTTCTTC. The encoded protein is CASLGLAGGGSYNEQFF.

The genes are TRBV5-1 and TRBJ1-1, with D possibly being TRBD1 (6 bases). The ends were cut back, 4 bases at V and 0 bases at J, with 10 bases in the middle. The length of the CDR3 is 14 residues. CDR1 SGHRS and CDR2 YFSETQ come from the germline V gene. CDR3 loop: CASSTTGMNTEAFF. In DNA, the CDR3 is TGCGCCAGCAGCACCACAGGGATGAACACTGAAGCTTTCTTT.

V usage is TRBV18 and J usage is TRBJ1-6, with D possibly matching TRBD1 (6 bases). Germline-derived CDR1 and CDR2 are KGHSH and LQKENI. CDR3 length equals 14 residues. V lost 4 bases and J lost 7, with 11 bases in between. The CDR3 spells CASSRDKQNSPLHF. As DNA, the CDR3 is TGTGCCAGCTCACGGGACAAACAAAATTCACCCCTCCACTTT.

The rearrangement uses TRBV19 and TRBJ1-2; D possibly corresponds to TRBD1 (5 bases). Trimming removed 2 bases at V and 2 bases at J, with 12 bases between. Germline CDR1 is LNHDA and CDR2 is SQIVND (reference sequence). The length of the CDR3 is 15 residues. This CDR3 reads CASSISAGQNYGYTF. In DNA, the CDR3 is TGTGCCAGTAGTATATCGGCAGGGCAGAACTATGGCTACACCTTC.

The gene calls are TRBV27 and TRBJ2-2; TRBD2 aligns across 14 bases. CDR1 and CDR2 (germline): MNHEY, SMNVEV (reference sequence). The V and J ends lost 1 base and 5 bases, in that order; junction bases with no gene match: 0. The CDR3 runs to 16 residues. This CDR3 reads CASSLWTSGGTGELFF. The CDR3, as DNA: TGTGCCAGCAGTTTATGGACTAGCGGGGGGACCGGGGAGCTGTTTTTT.

This chain's CDR3 is CASSLGSDTEAFF. Written as DNA, the CDR3 is TGCGCCAGCAGCTTGGGGAGTGACACTGAAGCTTTCTTT. The chain links TRBV5-1 to TRBJ1-1; D unresolved. Per the germline V gene, CDR1 is SGHRS and CDR2 is YFSETQ. The V and J ends lost 0 bases and 3 bases respectively, with 6 bases between them. This CDR3 has 13 residues.

This clone was observed a few times. The chain employs TRBV5-1 and TRBJ1-6; 10 nucleotides match TRBD1. After removal of 5 bases from V and 10 bases from J, the junction contained 6 bases not matched to a gene. In germline, CDR1 is SGHRS, CDR2 YFSETQ. This CDR3 contains 14 residues. The CDR3 region has the DNA TGCGCCAGCAGAACCGGGACAGGGGTCTCACCCCTCCACTTT. This gives the protein CASRTGTGVSPLHF.

V and J are TRBV5-1 and TRBJ1-3; unclear D gene. With 0 bases removed from V and 0 bases from J, the gap between germline ends came to 4 bases. Germline loops: CDR1 SGHRS, CDR2 YFSETQ. The CDR3 has 14 amino acids. The DNA of the CDR3 is TGCGCCAGCAGCTTGGGGGGCTCTGGAAACACCATATATTTT. This translates into CASSLGGSGNTIYF.

The CDR3 sequence is CASSPGGSSYNSPLHF. The CDR3 bases are TGTGCCAGCTCACCGGGGGGGAGCTCCTATAATTCACCCCTCCACTTT. The chain employs TRBV18 and TRBJ1-6, with D perhaps matching TRBD1 (5 bases). Looked up from germline, CDR1 is KGHSH and CDR2 is LQKENI. This CDR3 region has 16 residues. With 3 bases removed from V and 0 bases from J, the gap between germline ends came to 9 bases.

This clone was recorded only once. The V gene is TRBV18, the J gene TRBJ1-3; D unclear. The CDR3 runs to 14 residues. Germline V lookup: CDR1 KGHSH, CDR2 LQKENI. Trimming shortened V by 2 bases and J by 4 bases, and 9 bases separated the two germline ends. The CDR3 reads CASSPSPPGNTIYF. In DNA form, the CDR3 reads TGTGCCAGCTCACCATCCCCTCCCGGAAACACCATATATTTT. The full variable domain, its missing parts supplied by reference TRBV18 and TRBJ1-3, is NAGVMQNPRHLVRRRGQEARLRCSPMKGHSHVYWYRQLPEEGLKFMVYLQKENIIDESGMPKERFSAEFPKEGPSILRIQQVVRGDSAAYFCASSPSPPGNTIYFGEGSWLTVV.

In its sample, this clone was seen a few times. This CDR3 is also generated by other DNA sequences in the sample. The CDR3 region has the DNA TGCGCCAGCAGCTCCGGACAGGGCAACTATGGCTACACCTTC. Protein sequence: CASSSGQGNYGYTF. The chain couples TRBV5-1 to TRBJ1-2, with TRBD1 matching 8 bases. This CDR3 is built from 14 residues. Germline assignment: CDR1 SGHRS and CDR2 YFSETQ. V shed 3 bases, J shed 2 bases, and the junction held 3 bases outside the gene matches.